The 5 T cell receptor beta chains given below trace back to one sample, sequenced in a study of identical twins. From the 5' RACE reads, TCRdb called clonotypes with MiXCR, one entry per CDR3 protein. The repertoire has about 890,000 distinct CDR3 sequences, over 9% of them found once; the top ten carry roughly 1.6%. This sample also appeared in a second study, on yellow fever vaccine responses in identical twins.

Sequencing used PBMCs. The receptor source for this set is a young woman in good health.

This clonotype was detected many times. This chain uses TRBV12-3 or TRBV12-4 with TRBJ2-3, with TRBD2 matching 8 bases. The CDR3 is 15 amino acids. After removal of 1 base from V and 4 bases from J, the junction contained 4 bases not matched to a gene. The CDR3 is CASSLVAGRPDTQYF. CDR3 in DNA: TGTGCCAGCAGTTTAGTAGCGGGACGCCCAGATACGCAGTATTTT.

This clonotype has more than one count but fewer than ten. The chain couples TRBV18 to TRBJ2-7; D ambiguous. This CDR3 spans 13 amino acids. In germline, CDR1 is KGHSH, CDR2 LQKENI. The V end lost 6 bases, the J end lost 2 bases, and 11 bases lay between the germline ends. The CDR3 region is CASSLGRPYEQYV. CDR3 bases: TGTGCCAGCTCGCTTGGACGGCCCTACGAGCAGTACGTC.

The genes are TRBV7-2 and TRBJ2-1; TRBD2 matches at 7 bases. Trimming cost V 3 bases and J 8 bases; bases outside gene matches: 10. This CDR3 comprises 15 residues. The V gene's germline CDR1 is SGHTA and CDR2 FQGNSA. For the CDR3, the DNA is TGTGCCAGCAGCTTTGAGGGAGGGCCGATCCATGAGCAGTTCTTC. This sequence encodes CASSFEGGPIHEQFF.

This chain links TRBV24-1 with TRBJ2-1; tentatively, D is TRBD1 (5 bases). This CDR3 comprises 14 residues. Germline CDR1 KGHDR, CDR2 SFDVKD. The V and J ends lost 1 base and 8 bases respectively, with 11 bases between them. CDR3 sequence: CATSDFYRSDEQFF. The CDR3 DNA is TGTGCCACCAGTGATTTTTACAGGTCGGATGAGCAGTTCTTC.

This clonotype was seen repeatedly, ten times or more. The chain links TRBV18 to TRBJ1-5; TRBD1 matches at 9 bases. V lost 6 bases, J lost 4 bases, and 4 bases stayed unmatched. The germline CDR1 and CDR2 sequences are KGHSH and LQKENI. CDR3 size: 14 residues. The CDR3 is CASSGTGPNQPQHF. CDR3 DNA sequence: TGTGCCAGCTCCGGGACAGGGCCTAATCAGCCCCAGCATTTT.